The rows below give T cell receptor beta chains drawn from one sample of a study of T cell changes during pregnancy in multiple sclerosis. Method: immunoSEQ multiplex PCR; TCRdb's copy keeps in-frame clones and lacks some. The sample yields tens of thousands of clones, about 95% seen once. The sample was CD4+ T cells from peripheral blood mononuclear cells, taken in the second trimester of pregnancy. These receptors were taken from a female donor with multiple sclerosis, enrolled in a pregnancy study. Each CDR3 is given with its conserved first and last residue. Each record gives: V gene, J gene, clone size, D gene, CDR3 length, CDR3 protein, CDR3 DNA. A D gene is named only where the DNA matches it firmly. Some rows have no size entry. The others give once, few or many, or a class for an expanded clone.

v_gene: TRBV29-1
j_gene: TRBJ2-5
abundance: NA
d_gene: NA
len: 11
CDR3aa: CSGRGGETQYF
CDR3nt: TGCAGCGGGAGAGGCGGAGAGACCCAGTACTTC

v_gene: TRBV25-1
j_gene: TRBJ1-1
abundance: NA
d_gene: NA
len: 17
CDR3aa: CASSELKKGGMNTEAFF
CDR3nt: TGTGCCAGCAGTGAATTAAAAAAGGGAGGAATGAACACTGAAGCTTTCTTT

v_gene: TRBV11-2
j_gene: TRBJ1-3
abundance: NA
d_gene: TRBD1
len: 15
CDR3aa: CASSSQGGRGNTIYF
CDR3nt: TGTGCCAGCAGCTCGCAGGGGGGAAGGGGAAACACCATATATTTT

v_gene: TRBV19
j_gene: TRBJ1-4
abundance: NA
d_gene: NA
len: 14
CDR3aa: CASSATGRSEKLFF
CDR3nt: TGTGCCAGTAGCGCGACAGGTCGAAGTGAAAAACTGTTTTTT

v_gene: TRBV9
j_gene: TRBJ1-2
abundance: NA
d_gene: NA
len: 15
CDR3aa: CASSPSGAANYGYTF
CDR3nt: TGTGCCAGCAGCCCCAGCGGAGCAGCTAACTATGGCTACACCTTC

v_gene: TRBV9
j_gene: TRBJ2-1
abundance: NA
d_gene: NA
len: 16
CDR3aa: CASSVDPRGRDNEQFF
CDR3nt: TGTGCCAGCAGCGTAGATCCTAGGGGGAGGGACAATGAGCAGTTCTTC

v_gene: TRBV5-1
j_gene: TRBJ2-7
abundance: NA
d_gene: TRBD2
len: 14
CDR3aa: CASSLAGTTYEQYF
CDR3nt: TGCGCCAGCAGCTTGGCCGGGACTACTTACGAGCAGTACTTC

v_gene: TRBV28
j_gene: TRBJ1-1
abundance: once
d_gene: TRBD1
len: 16
CDR3aa: CASSLDRGRPLSEAFF
CDR3nt: TGTGCCAGCAGTTTGGACAGGGGGCGCCCCCTGTCTGAAGCTTTCTTT

v_gene: TRBV7-3
j_gene: TRBJ2-3
abundance: NA
d_gene: TRBD2
len: 16
CDR3aa: CASSSGLAGAADTQYF
CDR3nt: TGTGCCAGCAGCTCGGGACTAGCGGGGGCGGCAGATACGCAGTATTTT

v_gene: TRBV14
j_gene: TRBJ2-7
abundance: NA
d_gene: TRBD2
len: 15
CDR3aa: CASSRGGRGNYEQYF
CDR3nt: TGTGCCAGCAGCCGCGGTGGGCGGGGGAACTACGAGCAGTACTTC

v_gene: TRBV19
j_gene: TRBJ2-2
abundance: NA
d_gene: NA
len: 13
CDR3aa: CASRTLNTGELFF
CDR3nt: TGTGCCAGCCGGACTTTAAACACCGGGGAGCTGTTTTTT

v_gene: TRBV2
j_gene: TRBJ2-5
abundance: NA
d_gene: TRBD1
len: 17
CDR3aa: CASSRLRQGRIQETQYF
CDR3nt: TGTGCCAGCAGCCGACTTAGACAGGGTAGGATCCAAGAGACCCAGTACTTC

v_gene: TRBV25-1
j_gene: TRBJ2-1
abundance: once
d_gene: NA
len: 16
CDR3aa: CASSEFGQISYNEQFF
CDR3nt: TGTGCCAGCAGTGAATTCGGACAGATCTCCTACAATGAGCAGTTCTTC

v_gene: TRBV9
j_gene: TRBJ2-3
abundance: NA
d_gene: TRBD2
len: 17
CDR3aa: CASSKRGRASSTDTQYF
CDR3nt: TGTGCCAGCAGCAAACGGGGGAGGGCTTCAAGCACAGATACGCAGTATTTT